These 5 T cell receptor beta chains were sequenced from one sample in a study of breast tumors, draining lymph nodes, adjacent tissues. Samples came from axillary lymph nodes draining the breast cancer. MiXCR, applied by TCRdb to the multiplex PCR reads, yields one record per CDR3 protein. Of around 300,000 distinct CDR3 sequences listed, about 30% were seen once; the top ten hold more than 0.95%. The sample consisted of axillary lymph node tissue. Receptors originate from a female donor with breast cancer. Some clones in this sample may be carry-over from other donors' samples.

This clonotype has ten or more counts. This chain connects TRBV20-1 to TRBJ2-7, with TRBD2 matching 14 bases. V dropped 6 bases and J dropped 2; count of bases not matched to a gene: 9. The CDR3 is 16 residues long. CDR1 and CDR2 from the germline V gene are DFQATT and SNEGSKA (reference sequence). The CDR3 here is CSATTSGRESTYEQYF. CDR3 in DNA: TGCAGTGCAACGACTAGCGGGAGGGAAAGTACCTACGAGCAGTACTTC.

V usage is TRBV19 and J usage is TRBJ1-1; TRBD1 aligns across 9 bases. Looked up from germline, CDR1 is LNHDA and CDR2 is SQIVND (reference sequence). Germline trimming cut 6 bases from V and 3 bases from J; bases unmatched to any gene: 8. The CDR3 covers 15 residues. CDR3 sequence reads: CASSQQGAGDTEAFF. CDR3 nucleotides: TGTGCCAGTAGCCAACAGGGGGCAGGGGACACTGAAGCTTTCTTT.

This clonotype was observed many times. V and J are TRBV5-6 and TRBJ2-7; tentative D call: TRBD1 (6 bases). V lost 4 bases and J 3 bases, leaving 14 bases between the germline ends. The V gene's germline CDR1 is SGHDT and CDR2 YYEEEE. The CDR3 is made up of 14 amino acids. The CDR3 spells CASSPVGGRYEQYF. CDR3 nucleotides: TGTGCCAGCAGCCCGGTAGGGGGACGCTACGAGCAGTACTTC.

At least ten counts were recorded for this clonotype. The rearrangement uses TRBV7-6 and TRBJ2-5; D is undetermined. This CDR3 spans 13 amino acids. Trimming took off 4 bases at V and 5 bases at J, with 11 bases between the two ends. The V gene's germline CDR1 is SGHVS and CDR2 FNYEAQ. CDR3 residues: CASSSGMEETQYF. In DNA, the CDR3 is TGTGCCAGCAGCTCAGGAATGGAGGAGACCCAGTACTTC.

Comment on this clonotype: A much larger clone lies a single base off, so this may be a read error. CDR3 sequence: CASSRDVDQPQHF. The CDR3 DNA sequence: TGTGCCAGCAGCCGGGACGTGGATCAGCCCCAGCATTTT. The chain links TRBV6-1 to TRBJ1-5; possibly TRBD1 for D (5 bases). V lost 6 bases to trimming and J lost 5 bases, with 11 bases between them. Germline V gives CDR1 MNHNS, CDR2 SASEGT. This CDR3 comprises 13 residues.